The 20 T cell receptor beta chains in this list originate from one sample, sequenced in a study of somatic mutations in cytotoxic T cells in rheumatoid arthritis. TCRdb's copy holds only in-frame clones and misses some; the assay was immunoSEQ multiplex PCR. The sample lists some 30,000 clones; approximately 78% were seen once. What was sequenced was CD8+ T cells sorted from blood. These receptors were taken from an adult with rheumatoid arthritis.

The chain employs TRBV6-1 and TRBJ2-7; maybe TRBD1 (5 bases). The V gene's germline CDR1 is MNHNS and CDR2 SASEGT. Trimming took 3 bases from V and 0 from J, leaving 12 bases between them. The CDR3 runs 15 residues. CDR3 nucleotide sequence: TGTGCCAGCAGTGATGAGGACACGCACTCCTACGAGCAGTACTTC. Amino acid sequence: CASSDEDTHSYEQYF.

The gene calls are TRBV6-5 and TRBJ2-3; D gene ambiguous. The V gene's germline CDR1 is MNHEY and CDR2 SVGAGI. There are 13 residues in the CDR3. The V end was cut by 5 bases, the J end by 3 bases, with 9 bases between. CDR3 nucleotide sequence: TGTGCCAGCAGTACTTCAGGTACAGATACGCAGTATTTT. The encoded protein is CASSTSGTDTQYF.

The rearrangement links TRBV7-9 to TRBJ1-2, with D possibly being TRBD1 (5 bases). The CDR3 loop spans 14 amino acids. CDR1 and CDR2 (germline): SEHNR, FQNEAQ (reference sequence). V shed 1 base and J shed 10 bases, with 16 bases lying between them. The CDR3 here is CASSLGTGDRDYTF. The DNA for the CDR3 is TGTGCCAGCAGCTTAGGAACAGGCGATCGAGACTACACCTTC.

The chain couples TRBV7-9 to TRBJ1-4; 9 bases match TRBD1. The V and J ends lost 5 bases and 3 bases, in that order; junction bases with no gene match: 7. The CDR3 length is 16 residues. Germline V CDR1 and CDR2: SEHNR, FQNEAQ (reference sequence). The CDR3 is CASSRDRGGANEKLFF. The CDR3 DNA reads as TGTGCCAGCAGCCGTGACAGGGGGGGGGCTAATGAAAAACTGTTTTTT.

The chain employs TRBV11-3 and TRBJ2-1; 13 bases are shared with TRBD2. The CDR3 totals 19 residues. With 0 bases clipped from V and 0 bases from J, the junction kept 5 bases outside the gene matches. Per the germline V gene, CDR1 is SGHNT and CDR2 is YENEEA. The CDR3 here is CASSLDPGLAGPSYNEQFF. The CDR3 region has the DNA TGTGCCAGCAGCTTAGACCCGGGACTAGCGGGACCCTCCTACAATGAGCAGTTCTTC.

Here the CDR3 DNA reads TGTGCCAGCAGCCCCGGGGGTTCTGGATCCTTTCCCTACGAGCAGTACTTC. It specifies CASSPGGSGSFPYEQYF. This chain joins TRBV4-2 and TRBJ2-7, with a possible D match to TRBD2 (6 bases). V lost 4 bases and J 2 bases, leaving 21 bases between the germline ends. Germline V lookup: CDR1 LGHNA, CDR2 YNFKEQ. This CDR3 region has 17 residues.

The gene calls are TRBV28 and TRBJ2-4, with a weak D call TRBD2 (6 bases). The germline V gene has CDR1 MDHEN and CDR2 SYDVKM. V dropped 6 bases and J dropped 3 bases, with 15 bases sitting between them. The CDR3 extends over 15 amino acids. The CDR3 is CASRPIGGVKNIQYF. CDR3 DNA sequence: TGTGCCAGCAGGCCCATCGGGGGTGTCAAAAACATTCAGTACTTC.

This clone was observed a single time. This chain links TRBV6-4 with TRBJ2-3; possible D gene TRBD2, 6 bases. V was trimmed by 3 bases and J by 3 bases, leaving 13 bases between them. CDR1 is MRHNA and CDR2 is SNTAGT in the germline V gene. The CDR3 has 15 amino acids. The CDR3 DNA follows: TGTGCCAGCAGTGAGTTTAGCGGATCAACAGATACGCAGTATTTT. It is translated as CASSEFSGSTDTQYF.

The chain uses TRBV7-8 and TRBJ2-7; D unclear. The CDR3 has 12 amino acids. Looked up from germline, CDR1 is SGHVS and CDR2 is FQNEAQ. Trimming left V 5 bases short and J 6 bases short, with 11 bases between. The CDR3 sequence: CASSKIGFEQYF. The DNA for the CDR3 is TGTGCCAGCAGCAAGATCGGTTTCGAGCAGTACTTC.

J is TRBJ2-7 and V is TRBV6-5; D gene uncertain. V lost 0 bases to trimming and J lost 4 bases, with 7 bases between them. Germline V gene lookup returns CDR1 MNHEY and CDR2 SVGAGI. The CDR3 runs to 13 residues. In nucleotides, the CDR3 is TGTGCCAGCAGTTACTCGTACGGGTACGAGCAGTACTTC. It is translated as CASSYSYGYEQYF.

The V call is TRBV5-4, the J call TRBJ1-5, with unresolved D. This CDR3 contains 13 residues. Trimming stripped 0 bases from V and 4 bases from J, with 5 bases between. CDR1 is SGHNT and CDR2 is YYREEE in the germline V gene (reference sequence). CDR3 sequence: CASSLDGNQPQHF. CDR3 bases: TGTGCCAGCAGCTTGGACGGAAATCAGCCCCAGCATTTT.

This clone was picked up one time. This chain uses TRBV7-9 with TRBJ1-3, with D possibly matching TRBD1 (6 bases). Germline CDR1 is SEHNR and CDR2 is FQNEAQ (reference sequence). This CDR3 spans 18 amino acids. Trimming stripped 5 bases from V and 0 bases from J, with 20 bases between. In DNA form, the CDR3 reads TGTGCCAGCAGCCCTAGAGGGGGTGCTCACTCCTCTGGAAACACCATATATTTT. This encodes CASSPRGGAHSSGNTIYF.

The V and J genes are TRBV6-1 and TRBJ1-5; no reliable D call. Germline CDR1 reads MNHNS; CDR2 reads SASEGT. There are 13 residues in the CDR3. With 4 bases removed from V and 6 bases from J, the gap between germline ends came to 10 bases. CDR3 coding DNA: TGTGCCAGCAGTGCGCGAGAGACTCAGCCCCAGCATTTT. Translating it yields CASSARETQPQHF.

The rearrangement uses TRBV5-1 and TRBJ2-5; D unclear. Trimming took off 2 bases at V and 2 bases at J, with 13 bases between the two ends. Germline assignment: CDR1 SGHRS and CDR2 YFSETQ. The CDR3 runs 15 residues. Here the CDR3 reads CASSLPAFRQETQYF. The CDR3 bases are TGCGCCAGCAGCTTACCGGCCTTCCGGCAAGAGACCCAGTACTTC.

The rearrangement joins TRBV5-5 to TRBJ1-1, with a weak D call TRBD1 (5 bases). Trimming removed 0 bases from V and 2 bases from J, with 14 bases in between. Looked up from germline, CDR1 is SGHKS and CDR2 is YYEKEE (reference sequence). This CDR3 is built from 16 residues. CDR3 in DNA: TGTGCCAGCAGCTTGGTGCAGGGTACCGATAACACTGAAGCTTTCTTT. Its protein is CASSLVQGTDNTEAFF.

The gene calls are TRBV10-3 and TRBJ2-1, with TRBD2 identical over 9 bases. The J segment lost 5 bases and the V segment lost 3 bases, leaving 11 bases of the junction unmatched. Looked up from germline, CDR1 is ENHRY and CDR2 is SYGVKD. The CDR3 has 17 amino acids. DNA for the CDR3: TGTGCCATCAGTGATGGGTTAGCGGGAGCATCTGACAATGAGCAGTTCTTC. This sequence encodes CAISDGLAGASDNEQFF.

J is TRBJ2-2 and V is TRBV5-4; D is unclear. V gave up 6 bases and J gave up 4 bases, with 7 bases separating them. The CDR3 sequence is 12 residues long. The germline CDR1 and CDR2 sequences are SGHNT and YYREEE (reference sequence). CDR3 DNA: TGTGCCAGCACCTGGGGCACCGGGGAGCTGTTTTTT. Amino acid sequence: CASTWGTGELFF.

The chain links TRBV5-5 to TRBJ2-7; a weak D match, TRBD2 (6 bases). CDR3 length equals 13 residues. CDR1 and CDR2 from the germline V gene are SGHKS and YYEKEE (reference sequence). V lost 3 bases to trimming and J lost 6 bases, with 13 bases between them. The CDR3 nucleotides are TGTGCCAGCAGCTGGGGGGTCGGGGGCGAGCAGTACTTC. Amino acids: CASSWGVGGEQYF.

This sequence joins TRBV11-3 and TRBJ2-7; the D gene is possibly TRBD2 (6 bases). With 1 base removed from V and 3 bases from J, the gap between germline ends came to 16 bases. Germline CDR1 reads SGHNT; CDR2 reads YENEEA. The CDR3 is 16 amino acids. CDR3 region: CASSLGHLRRDYEQYF. CDR3 in DNA: TGTGCCAGCAGCTTAGGCCATCTTAGGAGGGACTACGAGCAGTACTTC.

The chain's CDR3 is CASSFRDRDTGELFF. The CDR3 nucleotides read TGTGCCAGCAGTTTCCGGGACAGGGACACCGGGGAGCTGTTTTTT. The chain couples TRBV28 to TRBJ2-2; the match to TRBD1 covers 9 bases. From germline, CDR1 is MDHEN and CDR2 SYDVKM. There are 15 residues in the CDR3. Trimming at V came to 3 bases and at J to 3 bases, leaving 2 bases not matched to a gene.